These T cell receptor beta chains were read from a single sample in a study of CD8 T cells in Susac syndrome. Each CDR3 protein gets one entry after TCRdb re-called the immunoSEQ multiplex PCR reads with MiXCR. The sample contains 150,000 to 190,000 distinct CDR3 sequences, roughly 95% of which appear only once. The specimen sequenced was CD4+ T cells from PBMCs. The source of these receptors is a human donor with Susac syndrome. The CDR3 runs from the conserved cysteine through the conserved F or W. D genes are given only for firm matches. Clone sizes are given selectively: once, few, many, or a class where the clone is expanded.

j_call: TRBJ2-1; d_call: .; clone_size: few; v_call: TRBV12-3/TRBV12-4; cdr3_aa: CASSLNEQFF; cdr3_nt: TGTGCCAGCAGTTTGAATGAGCAGTTCTTC
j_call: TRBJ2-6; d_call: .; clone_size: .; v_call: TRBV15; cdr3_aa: CATSTPGNSGANVLTF; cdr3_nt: TGTGCCACCAGCACCCCTGGCAACTCTGGGGCCAACGTCCTGACTTTC
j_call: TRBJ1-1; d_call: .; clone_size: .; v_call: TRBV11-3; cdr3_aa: CASSLDLDSEAFF; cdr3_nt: TGTGCCAGCAGCTTAGATCTCGACAGTGAAGCTTTCTTT
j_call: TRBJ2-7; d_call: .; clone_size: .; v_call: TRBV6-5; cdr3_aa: CASSSRGDEQYF; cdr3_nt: TGTGCCAGCAGTTCACGGGGCGACGAGCAGTACTTC
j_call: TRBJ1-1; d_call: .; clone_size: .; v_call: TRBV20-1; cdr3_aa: CSARSDSFEAFF; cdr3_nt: TGCAGTGCTAGATCTGACAGCTTTGAAGCTTTCTTT
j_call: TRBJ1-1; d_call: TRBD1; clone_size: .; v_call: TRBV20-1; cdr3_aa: CSASRPDRDSGEAFF; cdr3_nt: TGCAGTGCTAGTCGCCCTGACAGGGACAGCGGGGAGGCTTTCTTT
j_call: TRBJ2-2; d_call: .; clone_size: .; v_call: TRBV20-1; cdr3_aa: CSARRDSRTGELFF; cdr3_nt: TGCAGTGCTAGACGGGACTCCCGGACCGGGGAGCTGTTTTTT
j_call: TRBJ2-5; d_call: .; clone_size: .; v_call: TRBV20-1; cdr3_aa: CSVLSGVDQETQYF; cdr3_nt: TGCAGTGTCCTTTCAGGGGTCGATCAAGAGACCCAGTACTTC
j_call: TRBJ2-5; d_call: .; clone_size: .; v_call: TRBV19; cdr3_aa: CASKGETQYF; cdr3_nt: TGTGCCAGTAAGGGAGAGACCCAGTACTTC
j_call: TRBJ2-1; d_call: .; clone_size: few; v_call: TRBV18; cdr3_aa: CASSPTVYNEQFF; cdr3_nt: TGTGCCAGCTCACCAACGGTCTACAATGAGCAGTTCTTC
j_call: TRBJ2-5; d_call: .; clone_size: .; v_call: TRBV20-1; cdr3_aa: CSAAPEGRLQETQYF; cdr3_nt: TGCAGTGCTGCCCCAGAGGGGCGTCTCCAAGAGACCCAGTACTTC
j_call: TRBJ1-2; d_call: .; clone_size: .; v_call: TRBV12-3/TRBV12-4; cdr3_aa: CASSLSGEGGYTF; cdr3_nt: TGTGCCAGCAGTTTATCTGGAGAAGGTGGCTACACCTTC
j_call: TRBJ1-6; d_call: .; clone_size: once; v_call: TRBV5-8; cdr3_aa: CASSFNLSPPLHF; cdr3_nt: TGTGCCAGCAGCTTCAACCTCTCCCCACCCCTCCACTTT
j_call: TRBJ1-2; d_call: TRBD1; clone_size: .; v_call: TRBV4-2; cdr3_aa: CASSQDSAGTGYGYTF; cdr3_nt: TGTGCCAGCAGCCAAGATTCAGCTGGGACAGGCTATGGCTACACCTTC
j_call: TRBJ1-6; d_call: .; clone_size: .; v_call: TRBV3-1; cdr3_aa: CASSQARPGKGSPLHF; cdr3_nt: TGTGCCAGCAGCCAAGCCCGACCGGGCAAGGGTTCACCCCTCCACTTT
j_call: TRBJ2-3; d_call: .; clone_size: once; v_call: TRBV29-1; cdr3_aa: CSARGPTTTDTQYF; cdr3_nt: TGCAGCGCCAGGGGCCCGACCACCACAGATACGCAGTATTTT
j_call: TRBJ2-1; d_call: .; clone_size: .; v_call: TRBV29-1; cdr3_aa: CTSSEGVYNEQFF; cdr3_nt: TGCACCTCTTCGGAGGGGGTCTACAATGAGCAGTTCTTC
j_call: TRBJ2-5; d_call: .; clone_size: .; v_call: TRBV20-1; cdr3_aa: CSARPRETQYF; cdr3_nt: TGCAGTGCCCGCCCTAGAGAGACCCAGTACTTC
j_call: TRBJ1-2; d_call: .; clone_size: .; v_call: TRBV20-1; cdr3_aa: CSARDRGSDGYTF; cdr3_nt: TGCAGTGCTAGAGATCGCGGGTCGGATGGCTACACCTTC
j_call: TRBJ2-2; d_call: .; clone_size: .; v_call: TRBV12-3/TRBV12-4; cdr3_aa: CASSLVGINTGELFF; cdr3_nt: TGTGCCAGCAGTTTAGTAGGGATAAACACCGGGGAGCTGTTTTTT
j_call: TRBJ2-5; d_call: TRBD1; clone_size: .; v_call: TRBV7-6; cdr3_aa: CASSMTGIGETQYF; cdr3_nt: TGTGCCAGCAGCATGACAGGGATAGGGGAGACCCAGTACTTC
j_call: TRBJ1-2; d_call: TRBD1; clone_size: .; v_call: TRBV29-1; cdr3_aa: CSVTDRGLTYGYTF; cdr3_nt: TGCAGCGTTACTGACAGGGGCCTTACCTATGGCTACACCTTC
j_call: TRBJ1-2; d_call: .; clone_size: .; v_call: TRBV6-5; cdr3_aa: CASRLGGVNYGYTF; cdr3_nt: TGTGCCAGCCGCCTGGGAGGGGTTAACTATGGCTACACCTTC
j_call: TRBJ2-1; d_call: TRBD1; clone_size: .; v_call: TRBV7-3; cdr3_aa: CASSWDRYNEQFF; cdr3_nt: TGTGCCAGCAGCTGGGACAGGTACAATGAGCAGTTCTTC